The 10 T cell receptor beta chains given below trace back to one sample, sequenced in a study of T cell repertoires in MIS-A myocarditis. The data were produced by immunoSEQ multiplex PCR, yet TCRdb's version contains in-frame clones alone and is incomplete. The table includes about 16,000 clones, just under 75% detected once. Specimen: left ventricle heart tissue obtained at autopsy. All receptors derive from a man between 18 and 29 years old with fulminant myocarditis from multisystem inflammatory syndrome in adults (MIS-A) after COVID-19.

This sequence joins TRBV9 and TRBJ1-1; tentative D call: TRBD1 (6 bases). CDR1 SGDLS and CDR2 YYNGEE come from the germline V gene. The CDR3 runs to 13 residues. V gave up 2 bases and J gave up 6 bases, with 11 bases separating them. The CDR3 DNA follows: TGTGCCAGCAGCGTGGGGGGGCAATCTGAAGCTTTCTTT. It encodes CASSVGGQSEAFF.

The chain joins TRBV10-2 to TRBJ1-2, with D tentatively TRBD1 (5 bases). The germline V gene has CDR1 WSHSY and CDR2 SAAADI. Trimming removed 0 bases from V and 2 bases from J, with 13 bases in between. This CDR3 has 16 amino acids. The CDR3 DNA reads as TGCGCCAGCAGTGAGTCGTGGGCAGGGCAGAACTATGGCTACACCTTC. Its protein is CASSESWAGQNYGYTF.

CDR3 sequence reads: CASSLAVRNEQFF. CDR3 coding DNA: TGTGCCAGCAGCTTGGCCGTCAGAAATGAGCAGTTCTTC. This rearrangement joins TRBV5-4 to TRBJ2-1; no firm D call. This CDR3 contains 13 residues. Trimming took off 0 bases at V and 7 bases at J, with 8 bases between the two ends. CDR1 SGHNT and CDR2 YYREEE come from the germline V gene (reference sequence).

The chain uses TRBV5-6 and TRBJ2-1; TRBD2 matches 8 bases. Germline V CDR1 and CDR2: SGHDT, YYEEEE. The CDR3 runs 16 residues. V shed 1 base and J 7 bases; nucleotides not matched to a gene: 10. Written as DNA, the CDR3 is TGTGCCAGCAGCTTGCGGGAGGGCCGACTTCGGAATGAGCAGTTCTTC. Translated: CASSLREGRLRNEQFF.

The genes are TRBV27 and TRBJ1-6, with a weak D call TRBD1 (5 bases). V was cut by 2 bases and J by 0 bases, with 14 bases left in between. Germline CDR1 is MNHEY and CDR2 is SMNVEV (reference sequence). This CDR3 comprises 18 residues. Here the CDR3 DNA reads TGTGCCAGCAGTTTAGCAGGGAGCGGTTCCTCCTATAATTCACCCCTCCACTTT. This encodes CASSLAGSGSSYNSPLHF.

The sample holds a few counts of this clone. This chain connects TRBV10-3 to TRBJ2-3; 14 bases are a match to TRBD2. J was trimmed by 8 bases and V by 10 bases; bases with no gene match: 8. The CDR3 is 14 residues long. In germline, CDR1 is ENHRY, CDR2 SYGVKD. The DNA for the CDR3 is TGTGCCACTATGACTAGCGGGGGGGTAGCTACGCAGTATTTT. Its translation: CATMTSGGVATQYF.

V usage is TRBV7-6 and J usage is TRBJ1-1; D is possibly TRBD1 (5 bases). V was pared by 7 bases and J by 3 bases, with 18 bases between. The CDR3 sequence is 15 residues long. Germline lookup yields CDR1 SGHVS and CDR2 FNYEAQ. For the CDR3, the DNA is TGTGCCAGCACCTCGGGAGCCGGGGGGTACACTGAAGCTTTCTTT. This sequence encodes CASTSGAGGYTEAFF.

This clone was detected a few times. V is TRBV25-1 and J is TRBJ1-4, with 10 bases fitting TRBD1. The V gene end was trimmed by 2 bases and the J gene end by 7 bases; junction bases not matched to a gene: 4. This CDR3 is built from 15 residues. Germline V lookup: CDR1 MGHDK, CDR2 SYGVNS. The CDR3 sequence: CASSEGGTGAEKLFF. DNA for the CDR3: TGTGCCAGCAGTGAAGGAGGGACAGGGGCTGAAAAACTGTTTTTT.

This clone turned up a few times. The V gene is TRBV9, the J gene TRBJ2-7; D is ambiguous. The V gene's germline CDR1 is SGDLS and CDR2 YYNGEE. The CDR3 runs 12 residues. Trimming stripped 0 bases from V and 4 bases from J, with 5 bases between. In DNA form, the CDR3 reads TGTGCCAGCAGCGTAGCGGGTTACGAGCAGTACTTC. It encodes CASSVAGYEQYF.

This chain joins TRBV27 and TRBJ2-1; D may match TRBD1 or TRBD2 (5 bases each). CDR1 is MNHEY, CDR2 SMNVEV, per germline (reference sequence). V was shortened by 2 bases and J by 6 bases, with 17 bases between the two germline ends. This CDR3 contains 16 residues. CDR3 amino acids: CASSLTGRDPFNEQFF. In nucleotides, the CDR3 is TGTGCCAGCAGTTTAACAGGCAGGGACCCCTTCAATGAGCAGTTCTTC.